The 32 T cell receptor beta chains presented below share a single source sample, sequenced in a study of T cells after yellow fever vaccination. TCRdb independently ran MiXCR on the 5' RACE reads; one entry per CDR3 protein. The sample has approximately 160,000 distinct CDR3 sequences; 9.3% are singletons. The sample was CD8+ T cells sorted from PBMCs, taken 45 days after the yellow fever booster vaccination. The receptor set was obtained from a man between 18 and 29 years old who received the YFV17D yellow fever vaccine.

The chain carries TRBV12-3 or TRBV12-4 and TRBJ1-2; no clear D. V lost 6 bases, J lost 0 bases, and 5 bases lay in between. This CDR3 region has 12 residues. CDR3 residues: CASSDTNYGYTF. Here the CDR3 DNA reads TGTGCCAGCAGCGACACTAACTATGGCTACACCTTC.

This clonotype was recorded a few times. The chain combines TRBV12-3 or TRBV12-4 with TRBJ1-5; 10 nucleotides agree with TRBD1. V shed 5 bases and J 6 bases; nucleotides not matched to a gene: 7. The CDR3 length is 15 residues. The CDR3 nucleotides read TGTGCCAGCAGTGCGACAGGGGGCCTGGGTCAGCCCCAGCATTTT. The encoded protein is CASSATGGLGQPQHF.

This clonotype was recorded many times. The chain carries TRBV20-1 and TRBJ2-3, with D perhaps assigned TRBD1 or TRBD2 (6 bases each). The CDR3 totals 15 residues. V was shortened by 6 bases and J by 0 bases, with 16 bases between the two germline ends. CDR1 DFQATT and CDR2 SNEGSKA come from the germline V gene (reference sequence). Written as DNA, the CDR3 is TGCAGTGCGGAAGGAGGGGGGAAAAGCACAGATACGCAGTATTTT. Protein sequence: CSAEGGGKSTDTQYF.

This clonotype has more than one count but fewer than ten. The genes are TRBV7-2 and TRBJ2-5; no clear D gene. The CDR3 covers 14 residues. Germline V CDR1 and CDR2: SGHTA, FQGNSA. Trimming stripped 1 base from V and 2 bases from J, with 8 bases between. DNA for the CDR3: TGTGCCAGCAGCTTAGTGTGGCTGCAAGAGACCCAGTACTTC. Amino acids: CASSLVWLQETQYF.

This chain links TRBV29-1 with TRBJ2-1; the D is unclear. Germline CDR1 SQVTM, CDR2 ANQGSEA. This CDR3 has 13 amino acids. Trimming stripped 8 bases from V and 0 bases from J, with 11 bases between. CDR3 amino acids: CSIRVSSYNEQFF. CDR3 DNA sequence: TGCAGCATCCGAGTGAGCTCCTACAATGAGCAGTTCTTC.

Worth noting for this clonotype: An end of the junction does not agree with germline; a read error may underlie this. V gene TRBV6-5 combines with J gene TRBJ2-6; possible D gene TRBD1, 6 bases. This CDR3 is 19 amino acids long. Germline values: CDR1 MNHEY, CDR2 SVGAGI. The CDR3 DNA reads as TGTGCCAGCAGTTACTCGAGGGCAGGGGTCATCTCTGGGGCCAAGGTCCTGACTTTC. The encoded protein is CASSYSRAGVISGAKVLTF.

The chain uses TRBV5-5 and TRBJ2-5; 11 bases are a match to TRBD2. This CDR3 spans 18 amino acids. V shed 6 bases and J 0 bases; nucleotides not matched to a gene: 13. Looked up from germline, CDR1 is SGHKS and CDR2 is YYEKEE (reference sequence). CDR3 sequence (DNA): TGTGCCAGCACCACGACCCCGCCTAGCGGGGGGCACCAAGAGACCCAGTACTTC. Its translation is CASTTTPPSGGHQETQYF.

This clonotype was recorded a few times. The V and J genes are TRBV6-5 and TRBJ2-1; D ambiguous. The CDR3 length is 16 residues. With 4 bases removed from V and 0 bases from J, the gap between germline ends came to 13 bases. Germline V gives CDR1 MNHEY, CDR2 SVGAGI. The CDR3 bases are TGTGCCAGCAGTTCGGCAGTGGTTAGCTCCTACAATGAGCAGTTCTTC. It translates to CASSSAVVSSYNEQFF.

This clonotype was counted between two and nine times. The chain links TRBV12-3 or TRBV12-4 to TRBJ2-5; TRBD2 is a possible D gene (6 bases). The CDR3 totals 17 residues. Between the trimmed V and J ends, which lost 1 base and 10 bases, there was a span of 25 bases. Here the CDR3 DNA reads TGTGCCAGCAGTTTAGTAACCGACGCGGGGAGCACCATACGCCAGTACTTC. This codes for CASSLVTDAGSTIRQYF.

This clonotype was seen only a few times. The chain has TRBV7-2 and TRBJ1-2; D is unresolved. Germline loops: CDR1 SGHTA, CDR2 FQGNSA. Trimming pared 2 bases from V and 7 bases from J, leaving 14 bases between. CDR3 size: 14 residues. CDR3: CASSLSWETRGYTF. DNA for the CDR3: TGTGCCAGCAGCTTAAGCTGGGAGACGCGTGGCTACACCTTC.

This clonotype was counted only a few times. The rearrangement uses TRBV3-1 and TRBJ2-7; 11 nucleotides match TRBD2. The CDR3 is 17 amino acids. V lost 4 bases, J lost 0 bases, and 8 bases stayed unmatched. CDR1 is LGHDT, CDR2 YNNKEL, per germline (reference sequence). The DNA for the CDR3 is TGTGCCAGCAGCCCCCGGACACTAGCGGGGGCCTCCTACGAGCAGTACTTC. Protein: CASSPRTLAGASYEQYF.

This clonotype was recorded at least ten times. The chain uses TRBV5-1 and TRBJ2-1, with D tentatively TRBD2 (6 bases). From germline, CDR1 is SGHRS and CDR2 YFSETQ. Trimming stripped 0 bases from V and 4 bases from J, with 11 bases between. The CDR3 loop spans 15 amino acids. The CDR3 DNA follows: TGCGCCAGCAGCTTGGCCGGGGGACGTTACAATGAGCAGTTCTTC. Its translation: CASSLAGGRYNEQFF.

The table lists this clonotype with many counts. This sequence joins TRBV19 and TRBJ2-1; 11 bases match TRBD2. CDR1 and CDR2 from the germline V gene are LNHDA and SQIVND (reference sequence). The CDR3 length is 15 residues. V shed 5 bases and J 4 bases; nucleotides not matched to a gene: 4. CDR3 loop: CASSQTSGDYNEQFF. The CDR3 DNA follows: TGTGCCAGTAGTCAGACTAGCGGGGATTACAATGAGCAGTTCTTC. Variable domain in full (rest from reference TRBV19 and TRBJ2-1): DGGITQSPKYLFRKEGQNVTLSCEQNLNHDAMYWYRQDPGQGLRLIYYSQIVNDFQKGDIAEGYSVSREKKESFPLTVTSAQKNPTAFYLCASSQTSGDYNEQFFGPGTRLTVL.

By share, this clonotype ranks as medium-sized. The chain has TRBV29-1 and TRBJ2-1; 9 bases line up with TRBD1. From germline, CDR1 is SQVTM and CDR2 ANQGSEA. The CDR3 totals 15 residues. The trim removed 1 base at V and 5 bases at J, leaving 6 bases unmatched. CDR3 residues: CSVEGGDREDNEQFF. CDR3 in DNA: TGCAGCGTTGAAGGGGGGGACAGGGAAGACAATGAGCAGTTCTTC.

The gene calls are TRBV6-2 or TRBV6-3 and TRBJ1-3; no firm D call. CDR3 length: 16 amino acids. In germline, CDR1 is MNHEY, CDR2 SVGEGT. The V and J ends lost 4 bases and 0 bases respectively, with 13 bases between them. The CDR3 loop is CASSSDGTISGNTIYF. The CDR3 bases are TGTGCCAGCAGTTCAGACGGTACCATCTCTGGAAACACCATATATTTT.

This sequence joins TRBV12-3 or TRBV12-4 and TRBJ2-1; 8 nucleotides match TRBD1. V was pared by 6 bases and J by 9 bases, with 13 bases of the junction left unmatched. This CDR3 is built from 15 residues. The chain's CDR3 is CASRPDRGLISEQFF. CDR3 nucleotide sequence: TGTGCCAGCAGACCTGACAGGGGACTTATTAGTGAGCAGTTCTTC.

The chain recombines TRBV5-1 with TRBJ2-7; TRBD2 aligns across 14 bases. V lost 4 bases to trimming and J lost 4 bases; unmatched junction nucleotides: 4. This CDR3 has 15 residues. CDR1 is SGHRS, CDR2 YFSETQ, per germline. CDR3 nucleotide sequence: TGCGCCAGCAGCAGGACTAGCGGGGGGATTTACGAGCAGTACTTC. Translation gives CASSRTSGGIYEQYF.

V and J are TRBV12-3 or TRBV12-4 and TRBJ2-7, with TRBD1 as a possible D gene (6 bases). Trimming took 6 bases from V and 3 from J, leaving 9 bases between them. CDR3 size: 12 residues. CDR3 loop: CASSQGIYEQYF. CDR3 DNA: TGTGCCAGCAGCCAGGGGATCTACGAGCAGTACTTC.

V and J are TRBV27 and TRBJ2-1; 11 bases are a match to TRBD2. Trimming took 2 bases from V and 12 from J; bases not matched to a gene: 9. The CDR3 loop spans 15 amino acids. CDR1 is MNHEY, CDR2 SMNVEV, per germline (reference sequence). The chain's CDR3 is CASSLRLAGSRRQFF. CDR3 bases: TGTGCCAGCAGTTTACGACTAGCGGGGAGCAGGCGGCAGTTCTTC.

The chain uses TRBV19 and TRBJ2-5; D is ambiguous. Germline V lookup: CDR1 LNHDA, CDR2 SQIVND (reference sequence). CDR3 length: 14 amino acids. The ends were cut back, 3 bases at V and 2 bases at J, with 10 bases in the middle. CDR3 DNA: TGTGCCAGTAGTATCCCCGGGCGACAAGAGACCCAGTACTTC. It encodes CASSIPGRQETQYF. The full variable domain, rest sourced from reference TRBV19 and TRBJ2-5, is DGGITQSPKYLFRKEGQNVTLSCEQNLNHDAMYWYRQDPGQGLRLIYYSQIVNDFQKGDIAEGYSVSREKKESFPLTVTSAQKNPTAFYLCASSIPGRQETQYFGPGTRLLVL.

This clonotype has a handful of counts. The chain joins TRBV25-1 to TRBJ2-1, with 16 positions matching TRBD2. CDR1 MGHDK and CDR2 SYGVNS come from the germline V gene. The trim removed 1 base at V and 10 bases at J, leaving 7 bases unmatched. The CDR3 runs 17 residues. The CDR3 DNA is TGTGCCAGCAGTGAATCCGGGACTAGCGGGGGGGCAAGGGAGCAGTTCTTC. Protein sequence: CASSESGTSGGAREQFF.

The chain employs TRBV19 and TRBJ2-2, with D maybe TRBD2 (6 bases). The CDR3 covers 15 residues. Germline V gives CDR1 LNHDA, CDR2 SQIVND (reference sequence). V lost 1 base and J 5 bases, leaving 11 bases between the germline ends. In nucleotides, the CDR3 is TGTGCCAGTAGTATAGCGGGACTGCATACCGGGGAGCTGTTTTTT. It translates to CASSIAGLHTGELFF.

CDR3 sequence: CSARGQGYGELFF. CDR3 nucleotide sequence: TGCAGTGCTAGAGGGCAGGGGTACGGGGAGCTGTTTTTT. The chain couples TRBV20-1 to TRBJ2-2; perhaps TRBD1 as D (6 bases). This CDR3 region has 13 residues. V dropped 1 base and J dropped 7 bases, with 10 bases sitting between them. From germline, CDR1 is DFQATT and CDR2 SNEGSKA (reference sequence).

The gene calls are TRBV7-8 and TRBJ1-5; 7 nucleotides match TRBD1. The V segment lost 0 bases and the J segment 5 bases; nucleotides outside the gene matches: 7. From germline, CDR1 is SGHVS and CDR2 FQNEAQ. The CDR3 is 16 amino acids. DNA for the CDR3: TGTGCCAGCAGCTTAGCCCCGGGACAGAGTTATCAGCCCCAGCATTTT. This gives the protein CASSLAPGQSYQPQHF.

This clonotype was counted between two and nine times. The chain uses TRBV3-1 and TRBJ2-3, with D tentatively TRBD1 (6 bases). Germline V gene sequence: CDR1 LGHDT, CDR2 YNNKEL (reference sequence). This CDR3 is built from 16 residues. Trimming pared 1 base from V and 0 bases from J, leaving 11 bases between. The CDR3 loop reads CASSQVTGSSTDTQYF. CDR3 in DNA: TGTGCCAGCAGCCAAGTTACAGGGAGTAGCACAGATACGCAGTATTTT.

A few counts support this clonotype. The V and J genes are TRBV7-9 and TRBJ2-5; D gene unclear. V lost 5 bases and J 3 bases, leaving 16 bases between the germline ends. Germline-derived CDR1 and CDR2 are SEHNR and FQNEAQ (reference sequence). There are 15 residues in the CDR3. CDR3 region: CASSPPSRAKETQYF. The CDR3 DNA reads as TGTGCCAGCAGCCCTCCGTCACGGGCTAAAGAGACCCAGTACTTC.

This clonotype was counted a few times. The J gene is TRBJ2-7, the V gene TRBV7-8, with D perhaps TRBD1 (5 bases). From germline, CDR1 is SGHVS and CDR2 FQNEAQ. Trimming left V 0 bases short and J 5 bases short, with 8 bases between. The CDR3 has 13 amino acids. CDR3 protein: CASSLAPGNEQYV. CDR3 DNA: TGTGCCAGCAGCTTAGCGCCAGGGAACGAGCAGTACGTC.

CDR3 sequence reads: CASSQGPGSSTDTQYF. Written as DNA, the CDR3 is TGCGCCAGCAGCCAAGGACCGGGAAGCAGCACAGATACGCAGTATTTT. The rearrangement uses TRBV4-3 and TRBJ2-3; perhaps TRBD2 as D (5 bases). Germline CDR1 reads LGHNA; CDR2 reads YSLEER. The CDR3 has 16 amino acids. V dropped 1 base and J dropped 0 bases, with 11 bases sitting between them.

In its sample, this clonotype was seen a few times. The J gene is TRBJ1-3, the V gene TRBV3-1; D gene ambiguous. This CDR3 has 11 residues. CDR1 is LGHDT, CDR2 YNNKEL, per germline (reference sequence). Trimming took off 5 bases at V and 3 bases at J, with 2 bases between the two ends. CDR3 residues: CASSFGNTIYF. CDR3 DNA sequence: TGTGCCAGCAGCTTTGGAAACACCATATATTTT. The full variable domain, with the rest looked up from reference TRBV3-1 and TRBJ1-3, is DTAVSQTPKYLVTQMGNDKSIKCEQNLGHDTMYWYKQDSKKFLKIMFSYNNKELIINETVPNRFSPKSPDKAHLNLHINSLELGDSAVYFCASSFGNTIYFGEGSWLTVV.

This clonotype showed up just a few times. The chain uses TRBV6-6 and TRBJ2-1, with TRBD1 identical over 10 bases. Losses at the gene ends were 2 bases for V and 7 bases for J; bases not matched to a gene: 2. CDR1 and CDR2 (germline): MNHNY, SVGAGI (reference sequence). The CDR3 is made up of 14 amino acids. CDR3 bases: TGTGCCAGCAGTTACGGGACAGGGGTGAATGAGCAGTTCTTC. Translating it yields CASSYGTGVNEQFF.

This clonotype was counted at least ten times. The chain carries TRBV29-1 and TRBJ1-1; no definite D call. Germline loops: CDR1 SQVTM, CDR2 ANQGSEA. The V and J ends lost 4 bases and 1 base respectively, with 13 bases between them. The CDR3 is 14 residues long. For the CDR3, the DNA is TGCAGCGTTGTCCCGGCTACAGAGAACACTGAAGCTTTCTTT. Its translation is CSVVPATENTEAFF.

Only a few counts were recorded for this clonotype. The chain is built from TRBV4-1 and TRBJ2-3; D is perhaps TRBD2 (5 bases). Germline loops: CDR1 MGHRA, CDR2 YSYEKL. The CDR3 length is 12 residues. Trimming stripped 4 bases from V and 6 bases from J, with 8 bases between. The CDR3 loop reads CASSRGEDTQYF. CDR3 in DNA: TGCGCCAGCAGCCGTGGGGAGGATACGCAGTATTTT.